This T cell receptor beta chain was captured by sequencing in a study of shared clonotypes between healthy human individuals. Study results and caveats: Relative to their counterparts shared across all four donors, non-shared clonotypes exhibited diminished generation probabilities.

This CDR3 has 14 residues. Between the trimmed V and J ends, which lost 3 bases and 5 bases, there was a span of 13 bases. CDR1 and CDR2 from the germline V gene are MRHNA and SNTAGT. Under the authors' procedure: Junction-only sequences without quality scores were provided by ImmunoSEQ, so filtering was different. Produced via immunoSEQ multiplex PCR; TCRdb's table is partial and in-frame only. V and J calls and clone size come straight from that table; D and trimming were deduced from the DNA. The sample comprises about 2 million clones, about 95% of which are singletons, and more than 0.1% rests with the top ten. Turning to this clone: Its matching antigen is unknown.

Material: naive CD4+ T cells sorted from blood. Subset described: CD45RA+ positively selected. This receptor was obtained from a young man in good health. This sequence joins TRBV6-4 and TRBJ1-2; D call uncertain. CDR3 nucleotide sequence: TGTGCCAGCAGTGAAGAAGCTATCCTGTATGGCTACACCTTC. It codes for CASSEEAILYGYTF.